These 5 T cell receptor beta chains were all obtained from the same sample, sequenced in a study of T cell responses to AZD1222 COVID-19 vaccine. Clones were read by immunoSEQ multiplex PCR, and TCRdb kept only the in-frame ones, dropping some. The sample has about 160,000 clones; roughly nine tenths are singletons. Material: peripheral blood, obtained on day 0 of AZD1222 vaccination. The source of these receptors is an adult in good health.

The gene calls are TRBV14 and TRBJ2-7; weak D call: TRBD1 (5 bases). The CDR3 runs to 14 residues. V shed 5 bases and J shed 9 bases, with 20 bases lying between them. CDR1 is SGHDN and CDR2 is FVKESK in the germline V gene. CDR3 coding DNA: TGTGCCAGCAGCTTCCAGGCTCACCAAGGGGCGCAGTACTTC. Translation: CASSFQAHQGAQYF.

This rearrangement joins TRBV4-3 to TRBJ2-2; 9 bases align to TRBD1. The CDR3 loop spans 15 amino acids. The germline V gene has CDR1 LGHNA and CDR2 YSLEER. The ends lost 4 bases at V and 1 base at J; junction bases unmatched: 1. The CDR3 sequence is CASSPGQGNTGELFF. CDR3 nucleotides: TGCGCCAGCAGCCCGGGACAGGGGAACACCGGGGAGCTGTTTTTT.

The CDR3 DNA reads as TGTGCCAGCAGCCCGGGGGGAAATTCGGGACAAGGGGTGTTTTTT. This sequence encodes CASSPGGNSGQGVFF. The rearrangement uses TRBV5-4 and TRBJ1-4, with D maybe TRBD1 (6 bases). The germline V gene has CDR1 SGHNT and CDR2 YYREEE (reference sequence). CDR3 length equals 15 residues. The germline V and J ends were trimmed by 4 bases and 15 bases, with 25 bases remaining between them.

This sequence joins TRBV19 and TRBJ1-1; TRBD1 might be the D (5 bases). V lost 3 bases, J lost 3 bases, and 26 bases lay in between. The CDR3 is 19 residues long. Germline V gene lookup returns CDR1 LNHDA and CDR2 SQIVND (reference sequence). The CDR3 sequence: CASSILTRDGVVWDTEAFF. Written as DNA, the CDR3 is TGTGCCAGTAGTATCCTAACCCGGGACGGAGTAGTTTGGGACACTGAAGCTTTCTTT.

This chain uses TRBV5-1 with TRBJ2-2, with TRBD1 identical over 8 bases. Unmatched junction bases numbered 10, after V lost 0 bases and J lost 3 bases. The V gene's germline CDR1 is SGHRS and CDR2 YFSETQ. The CDR3 sequence is 18 residues long. CDR3 amino acids: CASSLGALGTGYTGELFF. The CDR3 DNA sequence: TGCGCCAGCAGCTTGGGTGCCTTGGGGACAGGATACACCGGGGAGCTGTTTTTT.